A single sample gave rise to the 8 T cell receptor beta chains below, sequenced in a study of T cells in localized non-small cell lung cancer (TCRdb year 2020). Library preparation was by the immunoSEQ multiplex PCR assay. TCRdb retrieved this table from immuneACCESS and kept in-frame rearrangements only. Not all clones are present; in checked studies, unresolved V genes account for under half, and no reason is known for the remainder. This sample lists about 31,000 clones; roughly 90% were detected once. Approximately 4% of the sample comes from the top ten. Sequencing used peripheral blood mononuclear cells, obtained before any cancer treatment. The source of these receptors is a woman aged 35 to 69 with stage III lung adenocarcinoma.

This clone was recorded once. The CDR3 sequence is CASSWGGNTIYF. CDR3 in DNA: TGTGCCAGCAGTTGGGGGGGAAACACCATATATTTT. V is TRBV2 and J is TRBJ1-3; D is perhaps TRBD1 (5 bases). Trimming left V 5 bases short and J 4 bases short, with 6 bases between. CDR1 is SNHLY, CDR2 FYNNEI, per germline. CDR3 length equals 12 residues.

The rearrangement links TRBV7-6 to TRBJ1-3, with 8 bases fitting TRBD1. The germline CDR1 and CDR2 sequences are SGHVS and FNYEAQ. V lost 4 bases to trimming and J lost 0 bases; unmatched junction nucleotides: 2. The CDR3 runs 15 residues. CDR3 DNA: TGTGCCAGCAGCTGGGACAGGAGCTCTGGAAACACCATATATTTT. It yields the protein CASSWDRSSGNTIYF.

This chain's CDR3 is CASSGGGAIYGYTF. In nucleotides, the CDR3 is TGTGCCAGCAGTGGGGGGGGCGCTATATATGGCTACACCTTC. The genes are TRBV2 and TRBJ1-2; a possible D gene is TRBD1 (6 bases). Deletions cut 4 bases from V and 5 bases from J, with 14 bases between. CDR1 is SNHLY, CDR2 FYNNEI, per germline. The CDR3 spans 14 residues.

V usage is TRBV11-2 and J usage is TRBJ2-1; D unclear. Germline lookup yields CDR1 SGHAT and CDR2 FQNNGV. The ends were cut back, 4 bases at V and 7 bases at J, with 8 bases in the middle. The length of the CDR3 is 12 residues. This CDR3 is CASSSKLNEQFF. CDR3 coding DNA: TGTGCCAGCAGCTCCAAGCTGAATGAGCAGTTCTTC.

This clone occurred once. This likely traces to a read error, being one base from a far larger clone. The rearrangement joins TRBV4-2 to TRBJ2-5; TRBD2 aligns across 11 bases. The germline gives CDR1 LGHNA, CDR2 YNFKEQ. V lost 4 bases and J lost 2; bases outside the gene matches: 3. This CDR3 comprises 15 residues. The CDR3 loop is CASSLLAGEQETQYF. The CDR3 bases are TGTGCCAGCAGCCTACTAGCGGGAGAGCAAGAGACCCAGTACTTC.

The chain is built from TRBV18 and TRBJ2-1, with D perhaps TRBD2 (5 bases). The CDR3 sequence is 15 residues long. The V end was cut by 6 bases, the J end by 4 bases, with 16 bases between. Per germline, CDR1 KGHSH and CDR2 LQKENI. The CDR3 spells CASSLGLSRYNEQFF. The CDR3 DNA reads TGTGCCAGCTCCCTTGGACTTTCCAGGTACAATGAGCAGTTCTTC.

The V gene is TRBV6-6, the J gene TRBJ2-4; possible D gene TRBD2, 5 bases. Trimming shortened V by 2 bases and J by 9 bases, and 8 bases separated the two germline ends. CDR1 and CDR2 from the germline V gene are MNHNY and SVGAGI (reference sequence). CDR3 size: 12 residues. The CDR3 loop reads CASSYGGGIQYF. Written as DNA, the CDR3 is TGTGCCAGCAGTTACGGTGGAGGCATTCAGTACTTC.

This CDR3 is CASSDPGPVVYTF. CDR3 bases: TGTGCCAGCAGTGACCCAGGCCCTGTCGTCTACACCTTC. V and J are TRBV2 and TRBJ1-2; D ambiguous. Germline V gene data show CDR1 as SNHLY and CDR2 as FYNNEI. CDR3 length equals 13 residues. Between the trimmed V and J ends, which lost 3 bases and 10 bases, there was a span of 15 bases.